This T cell receptor beta chain was obtained from a study of cytomegalovirus exposure and HLA in healthy donors. Study details: Previous work identified 95 million to 140 million unique TCR beta sequences from around 180 million T cells.

V was trimmed by 4 bases and J by 11 bases, leaving 15 bases between them. The CDR3 spans 13 residues. Germline CDR1 reads MNHEY; CDR2 reads SVGAGI. The study ran its PCR with 60 Vbeta and 13 Jbeta primers. Clones were sequenced by immunoSEQ multiplex PCR, and TCRdb holds only the in-frame ones, with some missing. The repertoire holds about 160,000 clones, with around 74% as singletons. It was healthy bone marrow donors who served as donors. The rearrangement uses TRBV6-5 and TRBJ1-5, with D possibly TRBD1 on 6 matching bases. Sequenced material: PBMCs. The sequence was collected from a female donor in good health and CMV-seronegative. The CDR3 is CASSWDGQQAQHF. The CDR3 coding sequence is TGTGCCAGCAGTTGGGACGGACAGCAGGCCCAGCATTTT.